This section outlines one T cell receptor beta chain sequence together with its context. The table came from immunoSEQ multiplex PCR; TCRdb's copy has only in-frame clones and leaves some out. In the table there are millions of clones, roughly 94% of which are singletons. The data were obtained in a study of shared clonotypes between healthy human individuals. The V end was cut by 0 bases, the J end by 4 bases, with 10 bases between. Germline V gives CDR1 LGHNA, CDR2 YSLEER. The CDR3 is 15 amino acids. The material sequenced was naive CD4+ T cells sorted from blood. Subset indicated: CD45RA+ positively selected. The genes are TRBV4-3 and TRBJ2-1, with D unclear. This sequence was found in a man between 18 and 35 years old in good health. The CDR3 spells CASSQDPGLYNEQFF. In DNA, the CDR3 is TGCGCCAGCAGCCAAGATCCGGGCCTATACAATGAGCAGTTCTTC.